The 13 T cell receptor beta chains below were found in one sample sequenced in a study of OX40 agonist ivuxolimab in advanced cancers. Sequencing used immunoSEQ multiplex PCR; TCRdb keeps in-frame clones, though not all of them. The sample has some 42,000 clones, under 90% seen once. The sequencing used CD4+ or CD8+ T cells sorted from blood, collected in a trial of the OX40 agonist ivuxolimab. These receptors were collected from an adult with an advanced solid tumor such as melanoma, head and neck, liver or kidney cancer.

The V call is TRBV19, the J call TRBJ1-3; unclear D gene. Germline lookup yields CDR1 LNHDA and CDR2 SQIVND (reference sequence). V shed 8 bases and J shed 4 bases, with 3 bases lying between them. The CDR3 consists of 10 residues. The DNA of the CDR3 is TGTGCCAGTTGGGGAAACACCATATATTTT. It is translated as CASWGNTIYF.

The rearrangement joins TRBV29-1 to TRBJ1-5, with TRBD1 matching 7 bases. Trimming removed 6 bases from V and 6 bases from J; junction bases left unmatched: 5. The CDR3 spans 12 residues. The germline V gene has CDR1 SQVTM and CDR2 ANQGSEA. Here the CDR3 reads CSVGQAGQPQHF. CDR3 nucleotide sequence: TGCAGCGTCGGACAGGCTGGTCAGCCCCAGCATTTT.

This sequence joins TRBV10-3 and TRBJ2-1; 13 bases fit TRBD2. Losses at the gene ends were 4 bases for V and 7 bases for J; bases not matched to a gene: 13. CDR3 length: 18 amino acids. Germline CDR1 is ENHRY and CDR2 is SYGVKD. CDR3 bases: TGTGCCATCAGTGGGCTATTACTAACTAGCGGGGGGGCGAATGAGCAGTTCTTC. Translation: CAISGLLLTSGGANEQFF.

The chain is built from TRBV7-2 and TRBJ2-1, with 7 bases matching TRBD2. The germline V gene has CDR1 SGHTA and CDR2 FQGNSA. This CDR3 is built from 15 residues. V shed 5 bases and J 2 bases; nucleotides not matched to a gene: 6. CDR3 sequence: CASSGDYITYNEQFF. CDR3 in DNA: TGTGCCAGCAGCGGGGACTATATAACCTACAATGAGCAGTTCTTC.

The rearrangement uses TRBV7-2 and TRBJ1-1; the D gene is possibly TRBD1 (5 bases). In germline, CDR1 is SGHTA, CDR2 FQGNSA. Trimming shortened V by 2 bases and J by 0 bases, and 10 bases separated the two germline ends. The CDR3 has 15 amino acids. The CDR3 coding sequence is TGTGCCAGCAGCTTATTGGGAGGGGTGAACACTGAAGCTTTCTTT. This sequence encodes CASSLLGGVNTEAFF.

This clone was counted ten times or more. J is TRBJ2-2 and V is TRBV5-6; D gene unclear. Germline assignment: CDR1 SGHDT and CDR2 YYEEEE. There are 16 residues in the CDR3. Trimming shortened V by 4 bases and J by 4 bases, and 17 bases separated the two germline ends. This chain's CDR3 is CASSRDVPSSTGELFF. The CDR3 DNA is TGTGCCAGCAGCCGCGACGTCCCCTCCAGCACCGGGGAGCTGTTTTTT.

The rearrangement links TRBV6-5 to TRBJ2-3, with 9 bases that match TRBD2. Germline loops: CDR1 MNHEY, CDR2 SVGAGI. Trimming at V came to 0 bases and at J to 3 bases, leaving 4 bases not matched to a gene. CDR3 size: 16 residues. Here the CDR3 reads CASSYSGGGATDTQYF. The DNA for the CDR3 is TGTGCCAGCAGTTACTCAGGCGGGGGGGCGACAGATACGCAGTATTTT.

The chain links TRBV7-3 to TRBJ2-5, with 7 bases matching TRBD1. Germline V lookup: CDR1 SGHTA, CDR2 FQGTGA. The CDR3 consists of 13 residues. V dropped 4 bases and J dropped 7; count of bases not matched to a gene: 6. The CDR3 here is CASSSRGQGTQYF. CDR3 in DNA: TGTGCCAGCAGCTCGAGGGGGCAGGGGACCCAGTACTTC. Full variable domain (remainder filled in from reference TRBV7-3 and TRBJ2-5): GAGVSQTPSNKVTEKGKYVELRCDPISGHTALYWYRQSLGQGPEFLIYFQGTGAADDSGLPNDRFFAVRPEGSVSTLKIQRTERGDSAVYLCASSSRGQGTQYFGPGTRLLVL.

The gene calls are TRBV27 and TRBJ1-5; D not resolved. The CDR3 has 15 residues. Per the germline V gene, CDR1 is MNHEY and CDR2 is SMNVEV (reference sequence). The V gene lost 3 bases and the J gene lost 2 bases, with 11 bases spanning the gap. The CDR3 DNA reads TGTGCCAGCAGTTTCTCGGGGTCCGGCAATCAGCCCCAGCATTTT. Encoded protein: CASSFSGSGNQPQHF.

This chain links TRBV28 with TRBJ2-5, with D uncertain. This CDR3 is 14 amino acids long. V was trimmed by 3 bases and J by 9 bases, leaving 17 bases between them. CDR1 is MDHEN, CDR2 SYDVKM, per germline. CDR3 loop: CASSFQNPAKSQYF. The CDR3 nucleotides read TGTGCCAGCAGTTTTCAGAATCCCGCAAAATCCCAGTACTTC.

This chain joins TRBV5-6 and TRBJ2-5; unclear D gene. This CDR3 is 15 amino acids long. The ends were cut back, 5 bases at V and 2 bases at J, with 16 bases in the middle. Germline CDR1 and CDR2: SGHDT and YYEEEE. The DNA of the CDR3 is TGTGCCAGCAGATATGATAGGAATAATCAAGAGACCCAGTACTTC. Protein sequence: CASRYDRNNQETQYF.

The gene calls are TRBV25-1 and TRBJ1-2; TRBD1 might be the D (5 bases). V dropped 4 bases and J dropped 2 bases, with 17 bases sitting between them. Germline CDR1 MGHDK, CDR2 SYGVNS. CDR3 length equals 16 residues. The CDR3 spells CASSAPGTGPNYGYTF. The CDR3 bases are TGTGCCAGCAGTGCTCCCGGGACCGGGCCCAACTATGGCTACACCTTC.

The J gene is TRBJ2-1, the V gene TRBV5-8; the D gene is possibly TRBD2 (6 bases). Germline CDR1 is SGHTS and CDR2 is YDEGEE. The CDR3 consists of 15 residues. V was cut by 2 bases and J by 3 bases, with 12 bases left in between. CDR3 sequence: CASSFRSGIYNEQFF. The CDR3 coding sequence is TGTGCCAGCAGCTTCCGTAGCGGCATCTACAATGAGCAGTTCTTC. Full variable domain (outside the CDR3, taken from reference TRBV5-8 and TRBJ2-1): EAGVTQSPTHLIKTRGQQATLRCSPISGHTSVYWYQQALGLGLQFLLWYDEGEERNRGNFPPRFSGRQFPNYSSELNVNALELEDSALYLCASSFRSGIYNEQFFGPGTRLTVL.